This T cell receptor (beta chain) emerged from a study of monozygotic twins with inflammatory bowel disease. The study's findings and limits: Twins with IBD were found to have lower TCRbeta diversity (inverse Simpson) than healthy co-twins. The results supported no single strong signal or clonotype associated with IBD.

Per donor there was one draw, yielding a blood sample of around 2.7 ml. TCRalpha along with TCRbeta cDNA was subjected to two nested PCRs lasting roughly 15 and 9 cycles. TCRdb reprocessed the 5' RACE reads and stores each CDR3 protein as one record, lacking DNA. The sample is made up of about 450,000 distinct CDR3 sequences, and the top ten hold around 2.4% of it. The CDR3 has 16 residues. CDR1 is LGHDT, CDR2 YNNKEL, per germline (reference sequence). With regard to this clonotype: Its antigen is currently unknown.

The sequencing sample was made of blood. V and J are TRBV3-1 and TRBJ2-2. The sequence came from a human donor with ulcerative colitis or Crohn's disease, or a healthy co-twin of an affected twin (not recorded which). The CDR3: CASSPLIRINTGELFF.